These T cell receptor beta chains were read from a single sample in a study of OX40 agonist ivuxolimab in advanced cancers. TCRdb's table, derived via immunoSEQ multiplex PCR, lists solely in-frame clones and lacks some. The data show fewer than 35,000 clones, roughly 79% seen once. Material: CD4+ or CD8+ T cells sorted from blood, obtained in a trial of the OX40 agonist ivuxolimab. The origin of the receptors is an adult with an advanced solid tumor such as melanoma, head and neck, liver or kidney cancer. Each CDR3 is given with its conserved first and last residue. D genes are given only for firm matches. The size of a clone is reported for some rows only, either as once, few or many, or as a class for expanded clones.

J gene	V gene	D gene	clone size	CDR3 protein	CDR3 DNA
TRBJ2-5	TRBV4-1	NA	NA	CASSVGPEGGEQYF	TGCGCCAGCAGCGTAGGACCAGAGGGAGGTGAGCAGTACTTC
TRBJ2-7	TRBV5-6	NA	NA	CASSLAGARLGEQYF	TGTGCCAGCAGCCTGGCAGGGGCAAGGTTGGGCGAGCAGTACTTC
TRBJ2-3	TRBV7-2	NA	NA	CASSFRQKADTQYF	TGTGCCAGCAGCTTCCGACAGAAAGCAGATACGCAGTATTTT
TRBJ1-1	TRBV7-2	NA	NA	CASSLQRNTEAFF	TGTGCCAGCAGCTTACAGAGGAACACTGAAGCTTTCTTT
TRBJ2-7	TRBV5-1	TRBD2	NA	CASSLVTSGSNEQYF	TGCGCCAGCAGCTTGGTGACTAGCGGGAGTAACGAGCAGTACTTC
TRBJ2-5	TRBV28	TRBD2	NA	CASRSGGTSKETQYF	TGTGCCAGCAGGAGCGGGGGGACTTCTAAAGAGACCCAGTACTTC
TRBJ1-1	TRBV19	TRBD1	NA	CASPGRGSFNEAFF	TGTGCCAGTCCCGGCAGGGGGTCGTTCAACGAAGCTTTCTTT
TRBJ2-6	TRBV7-9	NA	once	CASSVTVYQSRANVLTF	TGTGCCAGCAGCGTAACGGTATACCAAAGTCGGGCCAACGTCCTGACTTTC
TRBJ1-2	TRBV7-3	NA	NA	CASSLRDGYGYTF	TGTGCCAGCAGCTTAAGGGATGGCTATGGCTACACCTTC
TRBJ2-7	TRBV6-1	NA	few	CASSGKGWFSYEQYF	TGTGCCAGCAGTGGAAAAGGCTGGTTTTCCTACGAGCAGTACTTC
TRBJ2-7	TRBV5-1	NA	NA	CASSWGRAPYEQYF	TGCGCCAGCAGCTGGGGCAGGGCGCCCTACGAGCAGTACTTC
TRBJ1-1	TRBV6-5	NA	NA	CASSPSATEAFF	TGTGCCAGCAGCCCGTCGGCCACTGAAGCTTTCTTT
TRBJ2-2	TRBV7-9	NA	NA	CASSLVTRSGELFF	TGTGCCAGCAGCTTAGTCACTCGGAGCGGGGAGCTGTTTTTT
TRBJ2-4	TRBV28	NA	NA	CASSSFGQLAKNIQYF	TGTGCCAGCAGTTCCTTTGGACAGCTAGCCAAAAACATTCAGTACTTC
TRBJ2-1	TRBV15	TRBD1	NA	CATSRPEGQGKREQFF	TGTGCCACCAGCAGACCTGAGGGACAGGGTAAGCGGGAGCAGTTCTTC
TRBJ1-4	TRBV5-4	NA	NA	CASSRLQGSNEKLFF	TGTGCCAGCAGCCGCCTACAGGGATCTAATGAAAAACTGTTTTTT
TRBJ2-7	TRBV18	NA	NA	CASSADSLSYEQYF	TGTGCCAGCTCAGCGGACAGCTTGTCCTACGAGCAGTACTTC
TRBJ1-1	TRBV6-5	NA	NA	CASSLGRQTNTEAFF	TGTGCCAGCAGCCTCGGCAGACAGACCAACACTGAAGCTTTCTTT
TRBJ1-3	TRBV27	NA	NA	CASSLGGGLAGNTIYF	TGTGCCAGCAGTTTAGGGGGTGGATTAGCTGGAAACACCATATATTTT
TRBJ2-5	TRBV11-3	NA	NA	CASSLEAGPQETQYF	TGTGCCAGCAGCTTAGAGGCAGGCCCCCAAGAGACCCAGTACTTC
TRBJ1-6	TRBV6-6	TRBD1	NA	CASSFDRGQSPLHF	TGTGCCAGCAGTTTCGACAGGGGGCAATCACCCCTCCACTTT
TRBJ1-3	TRBV19	NA	NA	CASGDRTSSGNTIYF	TGTGCCAGTGGCGACAGGACGAGCTCTGGAAACACCATATATTTT
TRBJ1-6	TRBV5-1	TRBD1	NA	CAGSGLGTGASPLHF	TGCGCCGGCAGCGGATTAGGGACAGGGGCTTCACCCCTCCACTTT
TRBJ2-2	TRBV18	NA	NA	CASSPGHNTGELFF	TGTGCCAGCTCACCGGGACACAACACCGGGGAGCTGTTTTTT
TRBJ1-5	TRBV5-4	NA	NA	CASTWGGAGPQHF	TGTGCCAGCACTTGGGGAGGGGCGGGCCCCCAGCATTTT
TRBJ2-1	TRBV5-4	TRBD2	NA	CASSVREGINNEQFF	TGTGCCAGCAGTGTGAGGGAGGGGATCAACAATGAGCAGTTCTTC
TRBJ2-3	TRBV7-2	NA	NA	CASSFRARGVTDTQYF	TGTGCCAGCAGCTTCCGGGCTCGCGGGGTCACAGATACGCAGTATTTT
TRBJ2-7	TRBV6-1	NA	NA	CASRTGNNYEQYF	TGTGCCAGCAGGACCGGGAACAATTACGAGCAGTACTTC
TRBJ1-1	TRBV28	NA	NA	CASSFRRNTEAFF	TGTGCCAGCAGCTTCAGGAGGAACACTGAAGCTTTCTTT
TRBJ2-2	TRBV29-1	TRBD1	NA	CSAKKYLGQGTGELFF	TGCAGCGCTAAGAAATACCTGGGACAGGGAACCGGGGAGCTGTTTTTT
TRBJ2-7	TRBV5-5	TRBD1	NA	CASSLSGTGPYEQYF	TGTGCCAGCAGCTTGAGTGGGACAGGGCCCTACGAGCAGTACTTC
TRBJ2-3	TRBV10-2	TRBD2	NA	CALRRESTDTQYF	TGCGCCCTGAGGCGGGAGAGCACAGATACGCAGTATTTT
TRBJ1-2	TRBV15	NA	NA	CATSRDPQGDYGYTF	TGTGCCACCAGCAGAGACCCACAGGGTGACTATGGCTACACCTTC
TRBJ2-1	TRBV7-9	TRBD2	NA	CASSFQKTSGDVNEQFF	TGTGCCAGCAGCTTCCAGAAGACTAGCGGGGACGTAAATGAGCAGTTCTTC
TRBJ2-1	TRBV21-1	NA	NA	CASSKAPRVPGLPKTQSSYNEQFF	TGTGCCAGCAGCAAAGCGCCGCGGGTACCCGGACTACCCAAAACCCAGAGCTCCTACAATGAGCAGTTCTTC
TRBJ2-1	TRBV6-1	NA	NA	CASCRGINNEQFF	TGTGCCAGCTGCAGGGGTATCAACAATGAGCAGTTCTTC
TRBJ2-7	TRBV6-1	NA	NA	CASSETSYEQYF	TGTGCCAGCAGCGAGACCTCCTACGAGCAGTACTTC
TRBJ2-1	TRBV7-9	TRBD2	NA	CASSLVERGGNEQFF	TGTGCCAGCAGCTTAGTCGAGCGGGGGGGCAATGAGCAGTTCTTC
TRBJ1-4	TRBV4-3	NA	NA	CASSFDSRLFF	TGCGCCAGCAGCTTCGACAGCCGACTGTTTTTT
TRBJ2-5	TRBV11-1	TRBD1	NA	CASSFDRAQETQYF	TGTGCCAGCAGCTTTGACAGGGCACAAGAGACCCAGTACTTC